This TCR beta chain was profiled in a study of blood T cell repertoires in COVID-19. CDR3 size: 12 residues. Trimming left V 1 base short and J 8 bases short, with 8 bases between. Germline assignment: CDR1 LGHDT and CDR2 YNNKEL (reference sequence). Generated by immunoSEQ multiplex PCR, the TCRdb table keeps only in-frame clones and is missing some. Of almost 400,000 clones listed, around 87% are singletons. This receptor was taken from an older woman with COVID-19, enrolled during active disease. This rearrangement joins TRBV3-1 (or the pseudogene TRBV3-2) to TRBJ1-2, with D hard to call. The sample consisted of peripheral blood. The CDR3 protein is CASSQGESGYTF. Written as DNA, the CDR3 is TGTGCCAGCAGCCAAGGCGAGAGCGGCTACACCTTC.